These T cell receptor beta chains were read from a single sample in a study of early T cells in non-severe SARS-CoV-2 infection. TCRdb recomputed calls from the 5' RACE reads with MiXCR, one row per CDR3 protein. Here the sample spans about 80,000 distinct CDR3 sequences, 12% being singletons. The sequencing input was whole blood. The source of these receptors is an adult who was a healthcare worker with PCR-confirmed SARS-CoV-2 infection or an uninfected control (not recorded which). Each CDR3 is given with its conserved first and last residue. D genes are given only for firm matches. Clone size is not always given. Where it is, it says once, few, many or a class for expanded clones.

CDR3 length | clone size | D gene | J gene | V gene | CDR3 protein | CDR3 DNA
15 | few | . | TRBJ2-7 | TRBV9 | CASSLYSGRNYEQYF | TGTGCCAGCAGCCTCTACTCTGGACGGAATTACGAGCAGTACTTC
19 | many | . | TRBJ2-1 | TRBV7-2 | CASSSLGQSDGSSYNEQFF | TGTGCCAGCAGCTCCCTGGGACAGTCCGACGGGAGCTCCTACAATGAGCAGTTCTTC
15 | many | . | TRBJ2-1 | TRBV19 | CASSNIAETGNEQFF | TGTGCCAGTAGTAACATAGCGGAGACGGGCAATGAGCAGTTCTTC
17 | few | TRBD2 | TRBJ2-3 | TRBV10-3 | CAISESAGGPITDTQYF | TGTGCCATCAGTGAGTCGGCGGGAGGGCCTATCACAGATACGCAGTATTTT
15 | . | . | TRBJ2-1 | TRBV9 | CASSGNPGSYNEQFF | TGTGCCAGCAGCGGAAACCCGGGCTCCTACAATGAGCAGTTCTTC
17 | many | TRBD1 | TRBJ1-1 | TRBV30 | CASSSTGGGLRGTEAFF | TGTGCCTCCTCCTCGACAGGGGGCGGGCTCAGGGGCACTGAAGCTTTCTTT
14 | many | . | TRBJ1-2 | TRBV11-2 | CASSLGYANYGYTF | TGTGCCAGCAGCTTAGGGTACGCTAACTATGGCTACACCTTC
14 | . | TRBD1 | TRBJ2-5 | TRBV12-3/TRBV12-4 | CASSTTGAQETQYF | TGTGCCAGCAGTACGACAGGGGCTCAAGAGACCCAGTACTTC
17 | many | . | TRBJ1-2 | TRBV6-5 | CASSYSGLGIVDYGYTF | TGTGCCAGCAGTTACAGTGGATTGGGGATCGTAGACTATGGCTACACCTTC
12 | . | . | TRBJ1-2 | TRBV14 | CAIGDGEYGYTF | TGTGCCATCGGAGACGGGGAATATGGCTACACCTTC
16 | few | TRBD2 | TRBJ2-3 | TRBV29-1 | CSVELRLAGGTDTQYF | TGCAGCGTTGAACTCCGACTAGCGGGTGGGACAGATACGCAGTATTTT
16 | . | . | TRBJ1-3 | TRBV5-1 | CASSLAPASLGNTIYF | TGCGCCAGCAGCTTGGCCCCGGCCTCCCTTGGAAACACCATATATTTT
11 | many | . | TRBJ2-5 | TRBV14 | CASSQSETQYF | TGTGCCAGCAGCCAGAGTGAGACCCAGTACTTC
16 | many | TRBD1 | TRBJ1-2 | TRBV5-5 | CASSFEGAPANYGYTF | TGTGCCAGCAGCTTCGAGGGGGCTCCAGCTAACTATGGCTACACCTTC
14 | many | . | TRBJ2-3 | TRBV6-5 | CASRQQVNTDTQYF | TGTGCCAGCAGACAACAGGTTAACACAGATACGCAGTATTTT
15 | few | TRBD2 | TRBJ2-1 | TRBV28 | CASSFEREVGNEQFF | TGTGCCAGCAGTTTCGAGCGGGAGGTTGGCAATGAGCAGTTCTTC
15 | few | . | TRBJ2-3 | TRBV5-5 | CASGELGLESDTQYF | TGTGCCAGCGGAGAATTAGGACTGGAGTCAGATACGCAGTATTTT
15 | many | TRBD1 | TRBJ1-5 | TRBV2 | CASSELGGGYQPQHF | TGTGCCAGCAGTGAATTAGGGGGCGGCTATCAGCCCCAGCATTTT
15 | few | . | TRBJ2-7 | TRBV7-8 | CASSSRDGSSYEQYF | TGTGCCAGCAGTTCCCGGGACGGGAGCTCCTACGAGCAGTACTTC
13 | many | . | TRBJ2-7 | TRBV7-9 | CASSSLNSYEQYF | TGTGCCAGCAGCTCATTAAACTCCTACGAGCAGTACTTC
13 | many | . | TRBJ1-1 | TRBV14 | CASTRRGGTEAFF | TGTGCCAGCACCCGAAGGGGCGGCACTGAAGCTTTCTTT
11 | few | . | TRBJ1-4 | TRBV20-1 | CSAREFEKLFF | TGCAGTGCTCGAGAGTTTGAAAAACTGTTTTTT
14 | many | . | TRBJ2-1 | TRBV29-1 | CSGQPTGVYNEQFF | TGCAGCGGCCAACCTACAGGAGTCTACAATGAGCAGTTCTTC
13 | many | . | TRBJ2-3 | TRBV7-6 | CASSLLVSDTQYF | TGTGCCAGCAGCTTACTGGTTTCAGATACGCAGTATTTT
15 | . | . | TRBJ2-1 | TRBV30 | CAWSVRRGVDNEQFF | TGTGCCTGGAGTGTACGCAGGGGAGTAGACAATGAGCAGTTCTTC
18 | . | TRBD2 | TRBJ2-3 | TRBV6-2/TRBV6-3 | CASSPPGLAGIGTDTQYF | TGTGCCAGCAGTCCCCCGGGACTAGCGGGAATTGGGACAGATACGCAGTATTTT
12 | few | . | TRBJ2-3 | TRBV29-1 | CSAGGRTDTQYF | TGCAGCGCAGGGGGGCGCACAGATACGCAGTATTTT
14 | . | . | TRBJ1-1 | TRBV5-1 | CASSSATGNTEAFF | TGCGCCAGCAGCTCTGCTACAGGGAACACTGAAGCTTTCTTT
14 | . | . | TRBJ1-1 | TRBV5-1 | CASSLLWQNTEAFF | TGCGCCAGCAGCTTGCTGTGGCAGAACACTGAAGCTTTCTTT
14 | . | . | TRBJ2-7 | TRBV5-5 | CASSLGGRGGEQYF | TGTGCCAGCAGCTTGGGGGGACGAGGGGGCGAGCAGTACTTC
14 | many | TRBD1 | TRBJ2-1 | TRBV11-2 | CASSPDRAYNEQFF | TGTGCCAGCAGCCCCGACAGGGCCTACAATGAGCAGTTCTTC
17 | many | . | TRBJ2-2 | TRBV11-3 | CASSLDPGQRNTGELFF | TGTGCCAGCAGCTTAGATCCGGGACAACGAAACACCGGGGAGCTGTTTTTT
17 | . | . | TRBJ2-5 | TRBV5-6 | CASSLDLAAGSQETQYF | TGTGCCAGCAGCTTGGATTTAGCGGCGGGATCTCAAGAGACCCAGTACTTC
14 | few | . | TRBJ2-1 | TRBV27 | CASSLRGRIDEQFF | TGTGCCAGCAGTTTAAGGGGTCGGATCGATGAGCAGTTCTTC
13 | . | . | TRBJ2-1 | TRBV5-1 | CASSLGAFGEQFF | TGCGCCAGCAGCTTAGGAGCCTTTGGTGAGCAGTTCTTC
14 | few | TRBD2 | TRBJ2-7 | TRBV20-1 | CSARASGGGYEQYF | TGCAGTGCTAGGGCTAGCGGTGGGGGCTACGAGCAGTACTTC
15 | . | . | TRBJ1-5 | TRBV24-1 | CATSETAYSNQPQHF | TGTGCCACCAGTGAAACAGCTTATAGCAATCAGCCCCAGCATTTT
14 | many | . | TRBJ1-6 | TRBV10-3 | CAISEDSNNSPLHF | TGTGCCATCAGTGAAGACAGTAATAATTCACCCCTCCACTTT
15 | many | TRBD2 | TRBJ2-1 | TRBV20-1 | CSASFLAGGDNEQFF | TGCAGTGCTAGTTTCCTAGCGGGAGGGGACAATGAGCAGTTCTTC
14 | many | . | TRBJ2-1 | TRBV14 | CASSHRARNNEQFF | TGTGCCAGCAGCCATCGAGCGAGGAACAATGAGCAGTTCTTC
13 | many | . | TRBJ1-2 | TRBV10-2 | CASSGDRNYGYTF | TGCGCCAGCAGTGGGGACCGCAACTATGGCTACACCTTC
13 | many | . | TRBJ2-5 | TRBV29-1 | CSAAGAAQETQYF | TGCAGCGCTGCCGGAGCGGCGCAAGAGACCCAGTACTTC
13 | . | . | TRBJ1-2 | TRBV7-3 | CASSSVAGPGYTF | TGTGCCAGCAGCTCCGTGGCAGGGCCCGGCTACACCTTC
15 | many | . | TRBJ1-2 | TRBV7-9 | CASSLMVGEYYGYTF | TGTGCCAGCAGCTTGATGGTTGGGGAGTACTATGGCTACACCTTC
13 | . | . | TRBJ2-1 | TRBV25-1 | CVSSEGRANEQFF | TGTGTCAGCAGTGAAGGCAGGGCCAATGAGCAGTTCTTC
14 | . | . | TRBJ2-5 | TRBV28 | CASSLIETQETQYF | TGTGCCAGCAGTTTAATAGAGACCCAAGAGACCCAGTACTTC
14 | many | TRBD2 | TRBJ2-7 | TRBV19 | CASSAGVSSYEQYF | TGTGCCAGTAGCGCGGGGGTGAGCTCCTACGAGCAGTACTTC
15 | few | TRBD2 | TRBJ2-1 | TRBV20-1 | CSARSGTAAYNEQFF | TGCAGTGCTAGGAGCGGGACCGCAGCTTACAATGAGCAGTTCTTC
15 | few | TRBD1 | TRBJ2-3 | TRBV12-3/TRBV12-4 | CASRGRDRESNTQYF | TGTGCCAGCAGGGGTCGGGACAGAGAGTCGAATACGCAGTATTTT